The entry below gives a single TCR beta chain sequence along with its context. Its specificity is not known. Reverse transcribed after extraction, RNA yielded cDNA as the sequencing template. Clones were read by immunoSEQ multiplex PCR, and TCRdb kept only the in-frame ones, dropping some. The data contain roughly 100,000 clones, less than 70% of them seen just once; the ten biggest clones take up 8.8%. There are 15 residues in the CDR3. Germline V gene lookup returns CDR1 SGHAT and CDR2 FQNNGV. The V and J ends lost 5 bases and 1 base, in that order; junction bases with no gene match: 2. The entry originates in a study of CD8+ T cells in alopecia areata. Overall study findings and caveats: Sharing of TCR sequences between patients (possibly for HLA-related reasons) was less clear than in mice. Lesional scalp, notably in alopecia totalis/universalis, had clonality above that of normal scalp.

This chain joins TRBV11-2 and TRBJ2-5, with 12 bases aligning to TRBD2. The sequencing sample was made of CD4+ T cells sorted from blood. The receptor was derived from a human donor in good health. CDR3 sequence: CASSMGLAGQETQYF. The CDR3 nucleotides are TGTGCCAGCAGCATGGGACTAGCGGGCCAAGAGACCCAGTACTTC.